This T cell receptor beta chain comes out of a study of blood T cell repertoires in COVID-19. Study-wide context: COVID-19 samples collected from the United States, Italy and Spain covered acute and convalescent phases.

Study members were between roughly 18 and 100 years old and lived in approximately 25 US regions. Trimming at V came to 1 base and at J to 6 bases, leaving 13 bases not matched to a gene. This CDR3 has 19 amino acids. The germline CDR1 and CDR2 sequences are SGHVS and FQNEAQ. Data came from immunoSEQ multiplex PCR; TCRdb stores just in-frame clones and leaves some out. The table lists some 400,000 clones, 70% to 90% of them singletons. Material: PBMCs or T cells enriched from blood (not recorded which). The clonotype comes from a man aged 25-45 years who had recovered from COVID-19. The genes are TRBV7-8 and TRBJ2-1; TRBD2 matches 12 bases. This CDR3 is CASSLGRPSGGASANEQFF. DNA for the CDR3: TGTGCCAGCAGCTTAGGGAGGCCTAGCGGGGGGGCTTCGGCCAATGAGCAGTTCTTC.